This is a list of T cell receptor beta chains from one sample in a study of T-cell reconstitution after alpha-beta-depleted transplantation in children. One entry per CDR3 protein results from TCRdb running MiXCR on the PCR reads. This sample has 530,000 or so distinct CDR3 sequences, with 25% to 30% found just once. Sequencing used PBMCs, obtained before TCRalphabeta/CD19-depleted stem cell transplant. The receptor set was obtained from a boy in the first two years of life with Wiskott-Aldrich syndrome, due to receive a stem cell transplant. CDR3s include the opening cysteine and the closing phenylalanine or tryptophan. A D gene is named only where the DNA matches it firmly. Clone size appears in some rows only: once, few, many, or a class for an expanded clone.

TRBD1	many	TRBV12-3/TRBV12-4	TRBJ1-5	TGTGCCAGCAGTCCGGGACAGGGAGTAGGTCAGCCCCAGCATTTT	CASSPGQGVGQPQHF
.	few	TRBV5-1	TRBJ2-5	TGCGCCAGCAGACGGAGTGGGTACCAAGAGACCCAGTACTTC	CASRRSGYQETQYF
.	.	TRBV5-1	TRBJ1-2	TGCGCCAGCAGCCCGACGGATAACTATGGCTACACCTTC	CASSPTDNYGYTF
TRBD2	.	TRBV20-1	TRBJ2-5	TGCAGTGCTCTAGCGGGAGCGGGGAGCCAAGAGACCCAGTACTTC	CSALAGAGSQETQYF
.	.	TRBV11-1	TRBJ2-7	TGTGCCAGCAGCCTGGACTACCTTCCAACAAACGAGCAGTACTTC	CASSLDYLPTNEQYF
.	.	TRBV5-1	TRBJ2-6	TGCGCCAGCCGGGTTGCCCCCGGGGCCAACGTCCTGACTTTC	CASRVAPGANVLTF
TRBD2	.	TRBV7-9	TRBJ2-5	TGTGCCAGCAGCGGAGAGGCTAGCGGGAGGGCCGAAGACTTC	CASSGEASGRAEDF
TRBD2	.	TRBV27	TRBJ2-5	TGTGCCAGCAGGCGCGGGAGCGTACAAGAGACCCAGTACTTC	CASRRGSVQETQYF
.	few	TRBV10-2	TRBJ1-4	TGCGCCAGCAGTCAAACAGGGTTCTTTGAAAAACTGTTTTTT	CASSQTGFFEKLFF
.	few	TRBV20-1	TRBJ1-1	TGCAGTGCTAGAGATCAGGGGAGTCAGACTGAAGCTTTCTTT	CSARDQGSQTEAFF
TRBD1	.	TRBV5-1	TRBJ1-1	TGCGCCAGCAATGTGACAGGGATGAACACTGAAGCTTTCTTT	CASNVTGMNTEAFF
.	few	TRBV5-1	TRBJ2-3	TGCGCCAGCAGCTTGGCCTGGGATACGCAGTATTTT	CASSLAWDTQYF
.	.	TRBV7-9	TRBJ1-4	TGTGCCAGCAGCTTAGCCCTGGGACAACCAGATGAAAAACTGTTTTTT	CASSLALGQPDEKLFF
TRBD1	.	TRBV12-3/TRBV12-4	TRBJ2-7	TGTGCCAGCAGTTCATACAGGGGAGAGTACGAGCAGTACTTC	CASSSYRGEYEQYF
.	.	TRBV9	TRBJ1-3	TGTGCCAGCAGCGTTAAGGGCTCTGGAAACACCATATATTTT	CASSVKGSGNTIYF
.	few	TRBV29-1	TRBJ1-1	TGCAGCGCCGTGGGGAGGAACACTGAAGCTTTCTTT	CSAVGRNTEAFF
TRBD2	few	TRBV2	TRBJ2-1	TGTGCCAGCAGTGGTGGACTAGAGGGTGAGCAGTTCTTC	CASSGGLEGEQFF
.	few	TRBV7-9	TRBJ2-4	TGTGCCAGCAGCTTAGAGACGGTCGGTCCACTGTACTTC	CASSLETVGPLYF
.	.	TRBV12-3/TRBV12-4	TRBJ1-1	TGTGCCACCATACCGTGGGATGGGACTGAAGCTTTCTTT	CATIPWDGTEAFF
.	.	TRBV12-3/TRBV12-4	TRBJ2-5	TGTGCCAGCAGTTTAGCAGCGTTGGAAAAAGAGACCCAGTACTTC	CASSLAALEKETQYF
.	.	TRBV3-1	TRBJ2-1	TGTGCCAGCATGTGGCGGCGCAAGTTTAGTGAGCAGTTCTTC	CASMWRRKFSEQFF
.	once	TRBV11-2	TRBJ2-2	TGTGCCAGCAGCCCTCGGGCTAGCATGGCCGGGGAGCTGTTTTTT	CASSPRASMAGELFF
TRBD1	.	TRBV5-1	TRBJ2-3	TGCGCCAGCAGCCCCTGGACAGGACGATCAGATACGCAGTATTTT	CASSPWTGRSDTQYF
.	.	TRBV18	TRBJ1-2	TGTGCCAGCTCACCGGACGTTAGGGACGGCTATGGCTACACCTTC	CASSPDVRDGYGYTF
.	once	TRBV10-3	TRBJ2-2	TGTGCCATCAGTGAGGGTCCCCCCTCTAACACCGGGGAGCTGTTTTTT	CAISEGPPSNTGELFF
.	few	TRBV5-1	TRBJ1-1	TGCGCCAGCAGCTTGGCCCCAGGGCAACGGTGGAACACTGAAGCTTTCTTT	CASSLAPGQRWNTEAFF
TRBD1	.	TRBV27	TRBJ1-4	TGTGCCAGCAGTCCTAAGGGACAGGGGGCTAGAATAGGAAAACTGTTTTTT	CASSPKGQGARIGKLFF
TRBD1	few	TRBV28	TRBJ2-7	TGTGCCAGCAGTTCCCCCCCAGGGGGCTCCTACGAGCAGTACTTC	CASSSPPGGSYEQYF
.	few	TRBV5-1	TRBJ1-1	TGCGCCAGCAGCCGCGGTACCCTCATGAACACTGAAGCTTTCTTT	CASSRGTLMNTEAFF
TRBD1	.	TRBV6-6	TRBJ1-2	TGTGCCAGCAGTTACGGAGGGGGCGCGGGCTACACCTTC	CASSYGGGAGYTF
.	few	TRBV5-1	TRBJ1-2	TGCGCCAGCAGCTTGGAGGGAGATGGCTACACCTTC	CASSLEGDGYTF
.	few	TRBV14	TRBJ2-1	TGTGCCAGCAGCGGCACTAGCCAACTCTACAATGAGCAGTTCTTC	CASSGTSQLYNEQFF
TRBD2	few	TRBV19	TRBJ2-2	TGTGCCAGTAGTTCGGGACTAGCGGCGGCGAACACCGGGGAGCTGTTTTTT	CASSSGLAAANTGELFF
TRBD2	.	TRBV6-2/TRBV6-3	TRBJ2-7	TGTGCCAGCAGTTATCCGGGACTAGATTTCGAGCAGTACTTC	CASSYPGLDFEQYF
.	.	TRBV2	TRBJ2-7	TGTGCCAGCAGTGTTGTAGCGGAACAAAGGCCCTACGAGCAGTACTTC	CASSVVAEQRPYEQYF
TRBD1	few	TRBV5-1	TRBJ2-7	TGCGCCAGCAGCTTGGCCTACAGGGGAGACGAGCAGTACTTC	CASSLAYRGDEQYF
TRBD1	.	TRBV20-1	TRBJ2-5	TGCAGTGCTAGTAGGGGGCAGACCCAGTACTTC	CSASRGQTQYF
TRBD1	.	TRBV29-1	TRBJ1-1	TGCAGCGCGGACAGGGCAGGCACTGAAGCTTTCTTT	CSADRAGTEAFF
TRBD1	.	TRBV14	TRBJ2-1	TGTGCCAGCAGCCAGTTGGACAGGGGCCTCTACAATGAGCAGTTCTTC	CASSQLDRGLYNEQFF
.	few	TRBV29-1	TRBJ2-3	TGCAGCCCCAAAATAGAGGATACGCAGTATTTT	CSPKIEDTQYF
.	few	TRBV6-1	TRBJ2-7	TGTGCCAGCAGTGAAGCTGGGCGAAACTCCTACGAGCAGTACTTC	CASSEAGRNSYEQYF
.	few	TRBV20-1	TRBJ1-6	TGCAGTGCTAGAACGAGACAGACCGATAATTCACCCCTCCACTTT	CSARTRQTDNSPLHF
TRBD1	.	TRBV6-2/TRBV6-3	TRBJ2-1	TGTGCCAGCCTAAGACAGGGCTGGTCCTACAATGAGCAGTTCTTC	CASLRQGWSYNEQFF
.	.	TRBV2	TRBJ2-2	TGTGCCAGCAGTGGCAGGCCCCTAGGTACGAACACCGGGGAGCGGTTTTTT	CASSGRPLGTNTGERFF
TRBD2	few	TRBV5-1	TRBJ2-7	TGCGCCAGCAGCCGCCGGACTAGCGGGAGCGAGCAGTACTTC	CASSRRTSGSEQYF
.	.	TRBV3-1	TRBJ2-5	TGTGCCAGCAGCCAAGTTTCAGGTCCCCAAGAGACCCAGTACTTC	CASSQVSGPQETQYF
.	.	TRBV18	TRBJ1-1	TGTGCCAGCTCACCAGACAGATCCATGAACACTGAAGCTTTCTTT	CASSPDRSMNTEAFF
TRBD1	.	TRBV20-1	TRBJ2-7	TGCAGTGCCGTTGACAGGGGCTACGAGCAGTACTTC	CSAVDRGYEQYF
.	few	TRBV5-1	TRBJ2-7	TGCGCCAGCACGATTGGGGGAGTTTACGAGCAGTACTTC	CASTIGGVYEQYF